The present T cell receptor beta chain was sequenced within a study of T cell responses to AZD1222 COVID-19 vaccine. Findings and caveats of the study: Among vaccine-associated CD4 TCRs, coverage spanned spike, with dominance at 160-218 and 743-854. A mostly white British donor set with more females was recruited, and clonal diversity was possibly underestimated.

This CDR3 region has 18 residues. Trimming took off 3 bases at V and 0 bases at J, with 15 bases between the two ends. Germline-derived CDR1 and CDR2 are SGHAT and FQNNGV. Libraries were prepared by immunoSEQ multiplex PCR; TCRdb keeps only in-frame clonotypes and omits some of them. The table lists 110,000 to 150,000 clones, around 89% of them singletons. With respect to this clone: Its antigen is currently unknown.

The source is an adult in good health. The chain uses TRBV11-2 and TRBJ1-6; TRBD1 is a possible D gene (6 bases). The sample here was peripheral blood, taken on day 0 of AZD1222 vaccination. CDR3 loop: CASSLSFTGSSYNSPLHF. CDR3 nucleotide sequence: TGTGCCAGCAGCTTGAGTTTTACAGGGAGCTCCTATAATTCACCCCTCCACTTT.